These 28 T cell receptor beta chains were sequenced from one sample in a study of blood T cell repertoires in COVID-19 (dated by TCRdb to the early 2020s). Preparation of the library involved the immunoSEQ multiplex PCR assay. Held by TCRdb, this immuneACCESS table contains in-frame sequences only and omits some clones. Under half of the omission traces to an unresolved V gene where checked; the cause of the rest is unknown. The sample table lists about 300,000 clones, around 84% of them with a count of one. Around 9.3% of the sample belongs to the ten largest clones. The sequencing input was PBMCs or T cells enriched from blood (not recorded which). These receptors were taken from a woman aged 18-30 years who had recovered from COVID-19.

This clone was seen a single time. The rearrangement uses TRBV7-2 and TRBJ2-7; a possible D gene is TRBD1 (5 bases). Between the trimmed V and J ends, which lost 0 bases and 7 bases, there was a span of 13 bases. There are 14 residues in the CDR3. CDR1 and CDR2 (germline): SGHTA, FQGNSA. CDR3 nucleotides: TGTGCCAGCAGCTTAGCAGGGGCCCAAGAAGAGCAGTACTTC. It translates to CASSLAGAQEEQYF.

The chain links TRBV11-2 to TRBJ2-1; maybe TRBD1 (5 bases). This CDR3 is 13 amino acids long. The V end was cut by 5 bases, the J end by 7 bases, with 12 bases between. CDR1 and CDR2 (germline): SGHAT, FQNNGV. This CDR3 is CASSRQTENEQFF. Written as DNA, the CDR3 is TGTGCCAGCAGCCGCCAGACAGAGAATGAGCAGTTCTTC.

The chain carries TRBV29-1 and TRBJ2-1; the match to TRBD1 covers 7 bases. V was pared by 8 bases and J by 5 bases, with 6 bases of the junction left unmatched. This CDR3 has 12 residues. CDR1 and CDR2 from the germline V gene are SQVTM and ANQGSEA. CDR3 nucleotide sequence: TGCAGCCCCCGGGACAGACACAATGAGCAGTTCTTC. It specifies CSPRDRHNEQFF.

V is TRBV7-2 and J is TRBJ2-1; 10 bases fit TRBD2. V shed 4 bases and J 5 bases; nucleotides not matched to a gene: 8. CDR3 size: 16 residues. CDR1 is SGHTA and CDR2 is FQGNSA in the germline V gene. CDR3 nucleotide sequence: TGTGCCAGCAGCTCTTTTCAGCGGGGGGGCCACAATGAGCAGTTCTTC. Translated, it gives CASSSFQRGGHNEQFF.

The chain is built from TRBV30 and TRBJ1-2; possibly TRBD1 for D (5 bases). Trimming left V 0 bases short and J 6 bases short, with 11 bases between. The CDR3 totals 13 residues. Germline V gives CDR1 GTSNPN, CDR2 SVGIG (reference sequence). CDR3 in DNA: TGTGCCTGGAGTGTAAAGCAGGGTCATGGCTACACCTTC. This sequence encodes CAWSVKQGHGYTF.

The chain joins TRBV28 to TRBJ1-6; D not resolved. The CDR3 extends over 12 amino acids. Per germline, CDR1 MDHEN and CDR2 SYDVKM. V lost 5 bases, J lost 7 bases, and 6 bases lay in between. This chain's CDR3 is CASSPLNSPLHF. CDR3 nucleotides: TGTGCCAGCAGTCCCCTCAATTCACCCCTCCACTTT.

This clone has a handful of counts. V and J are TRBV24-1 and TRBJ1-1; D is undetermined. V lost 9 bases and J lost 4, with 17 bases in between. Germline CDR1 reads KGHDR; CDR2 reads SFDVKD. This CDR3 contains 14 residues. The CDR3 region is CATPGGRVPTEAFF. The DNA of the CDR3 is TGTGCCACCCCGGGTGGGCGGGTACCCACTGAAGCTTTCTTT.

The chain recombines TRBV6-4 with TRBJ2-1, with D perhaps TRBD1 (6 bases). This CDR3 contains 15 residues. Germline lookup yields CDR1 MRHNA and CDR2 SNTAGT. Trimming took off 3 bases at V and 3 bases at J, with 12 bases between the two ends. CDR3 amino acids: CASSEEQGSYNEQFF. In DNA, the CDR3 is TGTGCCAGCAGTGAAGAACAGGGTAGCTACAATGAGCAGTTCTTC.

The rearrangement uses TRBV4-1 and TRBJ2-1; TRBD1 matches 10 bases. V was pared by 4 bases and J by 7 bases, with 7 bases of the junction left unmatched. Germline loops: CDR1 MGHRA, CDR2 YSYEKL. The CDR3 contains 15 residues. The CDR3 sequence is CASSRPGQGKNEQFF. CDR3 bases: TGCGCCAGCAGCCGACCGGGACAGGGGAAAAATGAGCAGTTCTTC.

The rearrangement joins TRBV24-1 to TRBJ1-5; 7 nucleotides align to TRBD1. Germline CDR1 KGHDR, CDR2 SFDVKD. The CDR3 runs 13 residues. The junction had 3 bases not matched to a gene; V was cut back by 6 bases and J by 5 bases. DNA for the CDR3: TGTGCCACCAGTCGGGACAGTTATCAGCCCCAGCATTTT. Its protein is CATSRDSYQPQHF.

The rearrangement joins TRBV5-6 to TRBJ1-3, with TRBD1 matching over 8 bases. CDR1 and CDR2 (germline): SGHDT, YYEEEE. The CDR3 sequence is 14 residues long. Losses at the gene ends were 5 bases for V and 3 bases for J; bases not matched to a gene: 4. This chain's CDR3 is CASRYTGGGNTIYF. The CDR3 DNA reads TGTGCCAGCAGATACACAGGGGGTGGAAACACCATATATTTT.

The chain links TRBV7-2 to TRBJ2-2; D is unresolved. CDR1 is SGHTA and CDR2 is FQGNSA in the germline V gene. This CDR3 spans 17 amino acids. Trimming took off 4 bases at V and 6 bases at J, with 21 bases between the two ends. CDR3 in amino acids: CASSSFLAVSYAGELFF. CDR3 nucleotide sequence: TGTGCCAGCAGCTCCTTTCTTGCGGTATCCTACGCCGGGGAGCTGTTTTTT.

This chain connects TRBV5-6 to TRBJ2-7, with TRBD1 matching over 9 bases. V was clipped by 4 bases and J by 4 bases; unmatched bases: 3. This CDR3 spans 13 amino acids. Germline CDR1 is SGHDT and CDR2 is YYEEEE. The CDR3 nucleotides read TGTGCCAGCAGCACACAGGGGGCATACGAGCAGTACTTC. Amino acid sequence: CASSTQGAYEQYF.

The V and J genes are TRBV5-1 and TRBJ1-1; D possibly corresponds to TRBD1 (6 bases). The germline CDR1 and CDR2 sequences are SGHRS and YFSETQ. This CDR3 region has 16 residues. The ends were cut back, 0 bases at V and 4 bases at J, with 16 bases in the middle. Written as DNA, the CDR3 is TGCGCCAGCAGCTTGGGCCCCCAGCTAGGGGGCACTGAAGCTTTCTTT. Translated, it gives CASSLGPQLGGTEAFF.

This chain connects TRBV4-2 to TRBJ2-1; 9 nucleotides agree with TRBD2. J was trimmed by 3 bases and V by 2 bases; bases with no gene match: 11. CDR1 is LGHNA, CDR2 YNFKEQ, per germline. There are 18 residues in the CDR3. CDR3 in DNA: TGTGCCAGCAGCCAATCTAGGACGGGGCGGGAGGGCTACAATGAGCAGTTCTTC. Encoded protein: CASSQSRTGREGYNEQFF.

The chain combines TRBV3-1 (or the pseudogene TRBV3-2) with TRBJ1-4; D gene ambiguous. With 1 base removed from V and 5 bases from J, the gap between germline ends came to 5 bases. Germline V gene data show CDR1 as LGHDT and CDR2 as YNNKEL (reference sequence). The CDR3 covers 13 residues. The CDR3 DNA is TGTGCCAGCAGCCAAGGCGGCAATGAAAAACTGTTTTTT. Translation: CASSQGGNEKLFF.

This clone has a handful of counts. This chain connects TRBV7-9 to TRBJ1-1; D call uncertain. CDR3 length: 15 amino acids. Trimming took 4 bases from V and 0 from J, leaving 12 bases between them. The germline V gene encodes CDR1 SEHNR and CDR2 FQNEAQ (reference sequence). The CDR3 protein is CASSSPTGMNTEAFF. CDR3 nucleotides: TGTGCCAGCAGCTCCCCGACGGGTATGAACACTGAAGCTTTCTTT. The full variable domain, its missing parts supplied by reference TRBV7-9 and TRBJ1-1, is DTGVSQNPRHKITKRGQNVTFRCDPISEHNRLYWYRQTLGQGPEFLTYFQNEAQLEKSRLLSDRFSAERPKGSFSTLEIQRTEQGDSAMYLCASSSPTGMNTEAFFGQGTRLTVV.

J is TRBJ2-5 and V is TRBV24-1; D is undetermined. Germline CDR1 KGHDR, CDR2 SFDVKD. The CDR3 is 13 amino acids. V lost 2 bases to trimming and J lost 5 bases, with 8 bases between them. The CDR3: CATSDSSFETQYF. CDR3 coding DNA: TGTGCCACCAGTGATTCTTCCTTTGAGACCCAGTACTTC.

This rearrangement joins TRBV15 to TRBJ1-5; TRBD1 agrees at 7 bases. Losses at the gene ends were 2 bases for V and 4 bases for J; bases not matched to a gene: 5. Germline-derived CDR1 and CDR2 are LNHNV and YYDKDF (reference sequence). The CDR3 runs 15 residues. This CDR3 is CATSRRTGGNQPQHF. The CDR3 DNA sequence: TGTGCCACCAGCAGACGGACAGGTGGTAATCAGCCCCAGCATTTT.

This clone was seen once. This chain links TRBV3-1 (or the pseudogene TRBV3-2) with TRBJ1-4, with 8 bases lining up with TRBD1. The V gene's germline CDR1 is LGHDT and CDR2 YNNKEL (reference sequence). V lost 1 base, J lost 5 bases, and 6 bases stayed unmatched. The CDR3 sequence is 16 residues long. The CDR3 loop is CASSQGTGTGNEKLFF. CDR3 nucleotides: TGTGCCAGCAGCCAAGGCACCGGGACAGGCAATGAAAAACTGTTTTTT.

The genes are TRBV6-5 and TRBJ1-2; 8 nucleotides line up with TRBD1. J gave up 3 bases and V 2 bases, and 8 bases lay outside the gene matches. The CDR3 totals 16 residues. Germline V gene sequence: CDR1 MNHEY, CDR2 SVGAGI. In nucleotides, the CDR3 is TGTGCCAGCAGTTACACGCCGGACAGGGTTTACTATGGCTACACCTTC. As protein: CASSYTPDRVYYGYTF.

CDR3 coding DNA: TGTGCCAGCAGCGGGACAGGGTTGAACATTCAGTACTTC. This translates into CASSGTGLNIQYF. The chain uses TRBV6-5 and TRBJ2-4; 9 nucleotides agree with TRBD1. Germline V CDR1 and CDR2: MNHEY, SVGAGI. This CDR3 has 13 amino acids. With V trimmed by 6 bases and J by 7 bases, 4 bases remained unmatched.

This chain uses TRBV18 with TRBJ1-1; possible D gene TRBD1, 5 bases. This CDR3 comprises 13 residues. Germline CDR1 is KGHSH and CDR2 is LQKENI. V shed 3 bases and J shed 1 base, with 6 bases lying between them. The CDR3 region is CASSPQGNTEAFF. CDR3 DNA: TGTGCCAGCTCACCGCAGGGGAACACTGAAGCTTTCTTT.

In DNA form, the CDR3 reads TGTGCCACCGGAAGCGGGCCCCTAAATTCACCCCTCCACTTT. It translates to CATGSGPLNSPLHF. The V and J genes are TRBV2 and TRBJ1-6, with no clear D. The V end lost 10 bases, the J end lost 7 bases, and 17 bases lay between the germline ends. CDR1 is SNHLY and CDR2 is FYNNEI in the germline V gene. The CDR3 length is 14 residues.

The rearrangement links TRBV5-6 to TRBJ2-3; tentatively, D is TRBD1 (6 bases). Germline CDR1 is SGHDT and CDR2 is YYEEEE. V lost 4 bases and J 4 bases, leaving 16 bases between the germline ends. The CDR3 extends over 15 amino acids. CDR3 loop: CASSSQKQGADTQYF. The CDR3 coding sequence is TGTGCCAGCAGCAGCCAAAAACAGGGCGCAGATACGCAGTATTTT.

Written as DNA, the CDR3 is TGTGCCTCGGGACTAGCGGGAAACATTCAGTACTTC. Amino acid sequence: CASGLAGNIQYF. The chain employs TRBV27 and TRBJ2-4; TRBD2 agrees at 12 bases. This CDR3 comprises 12 residues. Germline loops: CDR1 MNHEY, CDR2 SMNVEV (reference sequence). The junction had 2 bases not matched to a gene; V was cut back by 11 bases and J by 6 bases.

This clone was detected only once. The chain carries TRBV2 and TRBJ1-5, with D unresolved. V lost 2 bases to trimming and J lost 6 bases, with 11 bases between them. In germline, CDR1 is SNHLY, CDR2 FYNNEI. This CDR3 is built from 14 residues. The CDR3 protein is CASSEFHEGQPQHF. CDR3 sequence (DNA): TGTGCCAGCAGTGAATTCCATGAGGGTCAGCCCCAGCATTTT.

A single count supports this clone. The J gene is TRBJ1-1, the V gene TRBV24-1; D perhaps matches TRBD1 (5 bases). Germline loops: CDR1 KGHDR, CDR2 SFDVKD. Trimming stripped 7 bases from V and 4 bases from J, with 9 bases between. The length of the CDR3 is 12 residues. CDR3 amino acids: CATSHGATEAFF. For the CDR3, the DNA is TGTGCCACCAGCCATGGGGCCACTGAAGCTTTCTTT.